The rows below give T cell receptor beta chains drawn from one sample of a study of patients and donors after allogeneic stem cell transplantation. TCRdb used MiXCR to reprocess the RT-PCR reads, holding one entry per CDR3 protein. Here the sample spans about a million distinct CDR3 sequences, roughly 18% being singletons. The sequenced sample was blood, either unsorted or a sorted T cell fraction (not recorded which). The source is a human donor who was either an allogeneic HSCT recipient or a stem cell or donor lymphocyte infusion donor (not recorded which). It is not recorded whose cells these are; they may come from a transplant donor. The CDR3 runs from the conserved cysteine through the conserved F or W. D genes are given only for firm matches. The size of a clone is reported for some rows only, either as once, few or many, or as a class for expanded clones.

cdr3_aa: CASSPRGTFQETQYF; cdr3_nt: TGTGCCAGCAGCCCCCGGGGGACTTTCCAAGAGACCCAGTACTTC; v_call: TRBV7-2; j_call: TRBJ2-5; clone_size: few; cdr3_length: 15; d_call: NA
cdr3_aa: CSAPGTSGPVGIQYF; cdr3_nt: TGCAGTGCGCCGGGGACTAGCGGTCCTGTGGGCATTCAGTACTTC; v_call: TRBV20-1; j_call: TRBJ2-4; clone_size: few; cdr3_length: 15; d_call: TRBD2
cdr3_aa: CATSDPGDRSYNEQFF; cdr3_nt: TGTGCCACCAGTGACCCGGGGGACAGGTCCTACAATGAGCAGTTCTTC; v_call: TRBV24-1; j_call: TRBJ2-1; clone_size: NA; cdr3_length: 16; d_call: TRBD1
cdr3_aa: CSVIRQLQETQYF; cdr3_nt: TGCAGCGTTATTAGACAGCTACAAGAGACCCAGTACTTC; v_call: TRBV29-1; j_call: TRBJ2-5; clone_size: few; cdr3_length: 13; d_call: NA
cdr3_aa: CASSSISSTDTQYF; cdr3_nt: TGTGCCAGCAGTTCGATCAGTAGCACAGATACGCAGTATTTT; v_call: TRBV27; j_call: TRBJ2-3; clone_size: NA; cdr3_length: 14; d_call: NA
cdr3_aa: CASSAIPHPQETQYF; cdr3_nt: TGTGCCAGCAGTGCTATTCCGCACCCCCAAGAGACCCAGTACTTC; v_call: TRBV7-9; j_call: TRBJ2-5; clone_size: few; cdr3_length: 15; d_call: NA
cdr3_aa: CSGHRGSGTEAFF; cdr3_nt: TGCAGTGGCCATCGTGGGTCGGGGACTGAAGCTTTCTTT; v_call: TRBV20-1; j_call: TRBJ1-1; clone_size: NA; cdr3_length: 13; d_call: NA
cdr3_aa: CASSTADRLNTEAFF; cdr3_nt: TGCGCCAGCAGCACCGCGGACAGGCTGAACACTGAAGCTTTCTTT; v_call: TRBV5-1; j_call: TRBJ1-1; clone_size: NA; cdr3_length: 15; d_call: TRBD1
cdr3_aa: CASSGGGVSSYEQYF; cdr3_nt: TGTGCCAGCAGTGGCGGTGGAGTCAGCTCCTACGAGCAGTACTTC; v_call: TRBV6-2/TRBV6-3; j_call: TRBJ2-7; clone_size: NA; cdr3_length: 15; d_call: NA
cdr3_aa: CASSFRTGSGTGELFF; cdr3_nt: TGTGCCAGCAGCTTCAGGACAGGGTCAGGCACCGGGGAGCTGTTTTTT; v_call: TRBV5-6; j_call: TRBJ2-2; clone_size: NA; cdr3_length: 16; d_call: TRBD1
cdr3_aa: CASSLGRSGTDTQYF; cdr3_nt: TGCGCCAGCAGCTTGGGACGGAGTGGCACAGATACGCAGTATTTT; v_call: TRBV5-1; j_call: TRBJ2-3; clone_size: few; cdr3_length: 15; d_call: NA
cdr3_aa: CSVRTGNRETQYF; cdr3_nt: TGCAGCGTTCGAACAGGGAATCGAGAGACCCAGTACTTC; v_call: TRBV29-1; j_call: TRBJ2-5; clone_size: many; cdr3_length: 13; d_call: NA
cdr3_aa: CSASVDGRAGYTF; cdr3_nt: TGCAGTGCTAGTGTAGACGGACGGGCTGGCTACACCTTC; v_call: TRBV20-1; j_call: TRBJ1-2; clone_size: NA; cdr3_length: 13; d_call: NA
cdr3_aa: CASSPYSGTYNEQFF; cdr3_nt: TGTGCCAGCAGCCCCTATTCTGGGACCTACAATGAGCAGTTCTTC; v_call: TRBV7-8; j_call: TRBJ2-1; clone_size: NA; cdr3_length: 15; d_call: NA
cdr3_aa: CAIGRDRGLPEAFF; cdr3_nt: TGTGCCATAGGGAGGGACAGGGGGTTACCTGAAGCTTTCTTT; v_call: TRBV12-3/TRBV12-4; j_call: TRBJ1-1; clone_size: few; cdr3_length: 14; d_call: TRBD1
cdr3_aa: CASSPELNQPQHF; cdr3_nt: TGTGCCAGCAGCCCGGAACTAAATCAGCCCCAGCATTTT; v_call: TRBV4-2; j_call: TRBJ1-5; clone_size: NA; cdr3_length: 13; d_call: NA
cdr3_aa: CASSSQGAWVTGELFF; cdr3_nt: TGTGCCAGCAGCTCGCAGGGGGCGTGGGTCACCGGGGAGCTGTTTTTT; v_call: TRBV7-9; j_call: TRBJ2-2; clone_size: few; cdr3_length: 16; d_call: TRBD1
cdr3_aa: CASSTTRQGRGNTIYF; cdr3_nt: TGTGCCAGCAGCACTACGCGACAGGGACGGGGAAACACCATATATTTT; v_call: TRBV12-3/TRBV12-4; j_call: TRBJ1-3; clone_size: few; cdr3_length: 16; d_call: TRBD1
cdr3_aa: CASSYMGGVRAGELFF; cdr3_nt: TGTGCCAGCAGTTATATGGGGGGGGTGAGGGCCGGGGAGCTGTTTTTT; v_call: TRBV12-3/TRBV12-4; j_call: TRBJ2-2; clone_size: few; cdr3_length: 16; d_call: TRBD2
cdr3_aa: CSVRQGTANTEAFF; cdr3_nt: TGCAGCGTTCGCCAGGGGACGGCTAACACTGAAGCTTTCTTT; v_call: TRBV29-1; j_call: TRBJ1-1; clone_size: few; cdr3_length: 14; d_call: NA
cdr3_aa: CASRYSGELFF; cdr3_nt: TGCGCCAGCAGGTATAGCGGGGAGCTGTTTTTT; v_call: TRBV5-1; j_call: TRBJ2-2; clone_size: many; cdr3_length: 11; d_call: NA
cdr3_aa: CASSIKVGQPQHF; cdr3_nt: TGTGCCAGCAGTATAAAGGTGGGGCAGCCCCAGCATTTT; v_call: TRBV7-9; j_call: TRBJ1-5; clone_size: NA; cdr3_length: 13; d_call: NA
cdr3_aa: CASSFLTREIYNEQFF; cdr3_nt: TGTGCCAGCAGCTTTTTAACTAGGGAAATCTACAATGAGCAGTTCTTC; v_call: TRBV5-6; j_call: TRBJ2-1; clone_size: few; cdr3_length: 16; d_call: NA
cdr3_aa: CASSFRPTEAFF; cdr3_nt: TGTGCCAGCAGCTTTCGCCCCACTGAAGCTTTCTTT; v_call: TRBV7-8; j_call: TRBJ1-1; clone_size: few; cdr3_length: 12; d_call: NA
cdr3_aa: CASSNRANNQPQHF; cdr3_nt: TGTGCCAGTAGCAACCGGGCGAACAATCAGCCCCAGCATTTT; v_call: TRBV19; j_call: TRBJ1-5; clone_size: NA; cdr3_length: 14; d_call: NA
cdr3_aa: CAWSRGDQPQHF; cdr3_nt: TGTGCCTGGAGTAGAGGGGATCAGCCCCAGCATTTT; v_call: TRBV30; j_call: TRBJ1-5; clone_size: NA; cdr3_length: 12; d_call: NA
cdr3_aa: CSARDTGFSNEKLFF; cdr3_nt: TGCAGTGCTAGAGATACAGGGTTTAGTAATGAAAAACTGTTTTTT; v_call: TRBV20-1; j_call: TRBJ1-4; clone_size: few; cdr3_length: 15; d_call: NA
cdr3_aa: CASSYSSRAVSGNTIYF; cdr3_nt: TGTGCCAGCAGTTACTCCTCCAGGGCGGTCTCGGGAAACACCATATATTTT; v_call: TRBV6-5; j_call: TRBJ1-3; clone_size: few; cdr3_length: 17; d_call: NA